A single TCR beta chain is shown here with its context. It has no known antigen specificity. Base qualities were left out, and no much larger clone turns up one base away. This specimen comes from a study of blood T cell repertoires in COVID-19 (dated by TCRdb to about 2020). At the level of the whole study: The collaborator samples originated in the United States, Italy and Spain and spanned the acute and convalescent phases of COVID-19. The material from the prospective study consisted of cDNA or gDNA derived from T cells, B-cell-depleted T cells, or PBMCs. The repertoires were made available in a free public database intended to serve as a resource for research on the immune response to SARS-CoV-2. Nearly every sample came with metadata listing a de-identified subject ID, COVID-19 status, age in years and sex. Where available, HLA class I and class II types were taken from metadata supplied by the sample provider and were not determined by assay-based typing. The samples were drawn from the first 160 participants of the ongoing ImmuneRACE study and from under 1,500 subjects provided by 6 global collaborators. Subjects who had been exposed to COVID-19, were actively infected with it, or had recovered from it provided the deeply sampled blood TCRbeta repertoires that made up the dataset. General findings and caveats noted by the study authors: The amount of clinical and demographic metadata varied by source and participant and was provided uncurated.

TCRbeta CDR3 regions were amplified from genomic DNA using the immunoSEQ Assay, a bias-controlled multiplex PCR. The paper's data handling went like this. The number of nucleated cells in each sample was estimated by amplification of reference gene primers within the assay. To quantify the absolute abundance of each unique TCRbeta CDR3 rearrangement, sequence reads were collapsed and filtered. For each sample, productive Simpson clonality was calculated as the square root of Simpson's diversity index across productive rearrangements. What TCRdb holds here is the immuneACCESS table cut down to in-frame rearrangements. Part of the clones is not present; checked against another copy, under half of the missing clones reflect an unresolved V gene, and the others are unexplained. That table gives V, J and clone size, and the DNA gave D and trimming. Counted in this sample were under 450,000 clones; 81% of them appeared once. The top ten clones comprise 0.85% to 1.3% of the sample.

Whole blood was collected in K2EDTA tubes by collaborating institutions according to the institutions' own protocols. For TCRbeta analysis, collaborator samples were shipped as frozen whole blood, as isolated PBMCs, or as DNA extracted from either sample type. Sequenced: peripheral blood. The TCR comes from a human donor with acute or convalescent COVID-19. The donor label of this sample is uncertain.

The CDR3 sequence is CASRVGPNSGNTIYF. The bases read TGTGCCAGCAGGGTGGGGCCGAACTCTGGAAACACCATATATTTT. In this chain, TRBV28 is recombined with TRBJ1-3; the best D guess is TRBD1, with 5 bases matching. Taken from the germline V gene, the CDR1 and CDR2 loops are MDHEN and SYDVKM. Trimming removed 6 bases from V and 0 bases from J, leaving 12 bases between the germline ends. From cysteine to phenylalanine, the CDR3 is 15 amino acids long. Only the CDR3 DNA stays, 45 bases, in frame from base 1.